The next 13 T cell receptor beta chains were all read from a single sample in a study of blood T cell repertoires in COVID-19. Using immunoSEQ multiplex PCR, the repertoire was profiled, and TCRdb retains in-frame clones only, with some absent. The sample has 150,000 to 200,000 clones; 85% to 90% are singletons. Sequencing was done on a sample of peripheral blood. Receptors were obtained from a human donor in a cohort sampled during active COVID-19.

The rearrangement uses TRBV19 and TRBJ2-2; D is uncertain. The CDR3 contains 16 residues. The V gene lost 8 bases and the J gene lost 3 bases, with 19 bases spanning the gap. The germline V gene encodes CDR1 LNHDA and CDR2 SQIVND (reference sequence). The CDR3 DNA sequence: TGTGCCAGTGCCACGACGAGGAACGACGACACCGGGGAGCTGTTTTTT. Encoded protein: CASATTRNDDTGELFF.

The gene calls are TRBV11-2 and TRBJ1-1; 7 bases align to TRBD1. The CDR3 has 15 residues. CDR1 is SGHAT and CDR2 is FQNNGV in the germline V gene. V was pared by 1 base and J by 5 bases, with 7 bases of the junction left unmatched. The CDR3 sequence is CASSLVQGVWTEAFF. The CDR3 nucleotides are TGTGCCAGCAGCTTAGTTCAGGGGGTGTGGACTGAAGCTTTCTTT.

The chain combines TRBV28 with TRBJ2-1, with a possible D match to TRBD1 (6 bases). CDR3 size: 16 residues. Germline CDR1 reads MDHEN; CDR2 reads SYDVKM. Trimming shortened V by 4 bases and J by 0 bases, and 13 bases separated the two germline ends. The CDR3 nucleotides are TGTGCCAGCAGTTCTATCCAGGGGAGCTCCTACAATGAGCAGTTCTTC. This codes for CASSSIQGSSYNEQFF.

This clone has only one observation. The chain is built from TRBV21-1 and TRBJ2-7; TRBD2, as called in the table, went unchecked against the DNA. TRBV21-1 is described as a pseudogene. There are 19 residues in the CDR3. CDR3 sequence (DNA): TGTGCCAGCAGCAAAAGCGGGGGAGGTGGCAGACGAGACTCCTACGAGCAGTACTTC. Protein sequence: CASSKSGGGGRRDSYEQYF.

The genes are TRBV6-5 and TRBJ2-3; no definite D call. Germline V gene data show CDR1 as MNHEY and CDR2 as SVGAGI. Trimming removed 8 bases from V and 5 bases from J, with 11 bases in between. The CDR3 totals 12 residues. The DNA for the CDR3 is TGTGCCAGCCAAAATAGTCAAGATACGCAGTATTTT. Translated: CASQNSQDTQYF.

As regards this clone: The sample carries other DNA sequences with the same CDR3. The chain recombines TRBV7-6 with TRBJ1-6; 9 bases are shared with TRBD1. Germline V gives CDR1 SGHVS, CDR2 FNYEAQ. The V and J ends lost 5 bases and 10 bases, in that order; junction bases with no gene match: 9. The CDR3 extends over 15 amino acids. CDR3 bases: TGTGCCAGCAGCCTGACAGGGGGTGAAGGGTCACCCCTCCACTTT. Encoded protein: CASSLTGGEGSPLHF.

The chain couples TRBV10-3 to TRBJ1-1, with unresolved D. CDR3 size: 14 residues. The V gene lost 0 bases and the J gene lost 4 bases, with 9 bases spanning the gap. Germline values: CDR1 ENHRY, CDR2 SYGVKD. CDR3 DNA sequence: TGTGCCATCAGTGAGTCTCTGGGAGTCACTGAAGCTTTCTTT. This sequence encodes CAISESLGVTEAFF.

The chain employs TRBV4-2 and TRBJ1-1; tentative D call: TRBD1 (5 bases). Germline loops: CDR1 LGHNA, CDR2 YNFKEQ. The CDR3 length is 17 residues. V dropped 2 bases and J dropped 1 base, with 17 bases sitting between them. This CDR3 reads CASSQRRGRRPNTEAFF. The CDR3 coding sequence is TGTGCCAGCAGCCAACGGAGGGGACGGAGACCGAACACTGAAGCTTTCTTT.

This clone is a singleton in its sample. The chain links TRBV5-1 to TRBJ2-7; 9 positions agree with TRBD1. V lost 0 bases and J lost 0; bases outside the gene matches: 1. The CDR3 has 15 residues. Germline CDR1 and CDR2: SGHRS and YFSETQ. The chain's CDR3 is CASSLGTGVSYEQYF. The CDR3 DNA follows: TGCGCCAGCAGCTTGGGGACAGGGGTCTCCTACGAGCAGTACTTC.

The rearrangement joins TRBV5-1 to TRBJ1-1; 7 bases map to TRBD1. The germline V gene has CDR1 SGHRS and CDR2 YFSETQ. CDR3 length: 16 amino acids. J was trimmed by 0 bases and V by 2 bases; bases with no gene match: 7. CDR3 DNA: TGCGCCAGCAGCTTACAGGGGCTCGGGGTGAACACTGAAGCTTTCTTT. This encodes CASSLQGLGVNTEAFF.

V is TRBV3-1 (or the pseudogene TRBV3-2) and J is TRBJ1-4; 10 bases align to TRBD1. Per the germline V gene, CDR1 is LGHDT and CDR2 is YNNKEL (reference sequence). The J segment lost 5 bases and the V segment lost 4 bases, leaving 4 bases of the junction unmatched. This CDR3 has 15 amino acids. CDR3 DNA: TGTGCCAGCAGCCTAGGGACAGGGGAAAATGAAAAACTGTTTTTT. It yields the protein CASSLGTGENEKLFF.

This clone was detected a few times. V is TRBV30 and J is TRBJ2-5, with D possibly TRBD1 on 5 matching bases. Germline V gives CDR1 GTSNPN, CDR2 SVGIG (reference sequence). Trimming pared 3 bases from V and 7 bases from J, leaving 6 bases between. The CDR3 extends over 10 amino acids. DNA of the CDR3: TGTGCCTGGAGCACAGGGACCCAGTACTTC. Residues: CAWSTGTQYF. Full variable domain (rest looked up from reference TRBV30 and TRBJ2-5): SQTIHQWPATLVQPVGSPLSLECTVEGTSNPNLYWYRQAAGRGLQLLFYSVGIGQISSEVPQNLSASRPQDRQFILSSKKLLLSDSGFYLCAWSTGTQYFGPGTRLLVL.

The genes are TRBV7-2 and TRBJ2-7, with 8 positions matching TRBD2. Trimming took 3 bases from V and 3 from J; bases not matched to a gene: 10. Germline V lookup: CDR1 SGHTA, CDR2 FQGNSA. The CDR3 is 16 residues long. The CDR3 region has the DNA TGTGCCAGCAGCTTCGGTCGGCGGGGGGCCTTCTACGAGCAGTACTTC. Its translation is CASSFGRRGAFYEQYF.